The clone carrying this TCR beta chain was seen many times. What it binds is not known. TCRdb processed the 5' RACE reads anew with MiXCR; each CDR3 protein has one entry. The sample lists about 340,000 distinct CDR3 sequences; about 12% were seen once. This sample is drawn from a study of T cells after yellow fever vaccination. Study observations and caveats: FACS-sorted repertoires could contain abundant clonotypes contaminating from the bulk population.

CDR1 ENHRY and CDR2 SYGVKD come from the germline V gene. V lost 9 bases, J lost 3 bases, and 13 bases lay in between. This CDR3 comprises 13 residues. This sequence originates from a young man who received the YFV17D yellow fever vaccine. This specimen was CD4+ T cells sorted from PBMCs, taken 15 days after the yellow fever booster vaccination. The chain combines TRBV10-3 with TRBJ2-3; D may be TRBD1 or TRBD2 (5 bases each). CDR3: CAIRGRATDTQYF. CDR3 bases: TGTGCCATACGGGGCAGGGCGACAGATACGCAGTATTTT.